This TCR beta chain was sequenced in a study of blood T cell repertoires in COVID-19. This table comes from immunoSEQ multiplex PCR, and its TCRdb copy is limited to in-frame clones, with some not included. The sample gives about 260,000 clones, just under 90% of which show up once; 4.1% is in the top ten. This clone was detected once. CDR3 length equals 16 residues. The V gene end was trimmed by 7 bases and the J gene end by 6 bases; junction bases not matched to a gene: 16. Germline V CDR1 and CDR2: MDHEN, SYDVKM. The cohort comprised adults aged 18 to 89 years residing in around 25 US areas. This clonotype originated in a woman aged 25 to 39 with acute COVID-19. Sequenced input: PBMCs or T cells enriched from blood (not recorded which). The chain recombines TRBV28 with TRBJ2-3; 7 positions agree with TRBD2. The CDR3 protein is CASIPISSGMGDTQYF. CDR3 DNA sequence: TGTGCCAGCATTCCCATATCCAGCGGGATGGGGGATACGCAGTATTTT.